Each of the 6 T cell receptor beta chains below was sequenced from the same sample in a study of blood T cell repertoires in COVID-19. Clones were sequenced by immunoSEQ multiplex PCR, and TCRdb holds only the in-frame ones, with some missing. Found here are 70,000 to 95,000 clones, about 89% of them singletons; the top ten hold around 14%. Source material: peripheral blood. The source of these receptors is a man aged 65 to 85 with active or convalescent COVID-19.

The chain joins TRBV28 to TRBJ2-7; D is possibly TRBD1 (6 bases). Per the germline V gene, CDR1 is MDHEN and CDR2 is SYDVKM. The CDR3 spans 12 residues. The V and J ends lost 5 bases and 4 bases respectively, with 9 bases between them. CDR3 in DNA: TGTGCCAGCAGTCAGACAGGTTACGAGCAGTACTTC. It yields the protein CASSQTGYEQYF.

The rearrangement uses TRBV6-5 and TRBJ2-7; 7 positions match TRBD1. The V and J ends lost 0 bases and 0 bases, in that order; junction bases with no gene match: 2. Germline CDR1 reads MNHEY; CDR2 reads SVGAGI. The CDR3 length is 15 residues. Here the CDR3 reads CASSYSWTGSYEQYF. DNA of the CDR3: TGTGCCAGCAGTTACTCCTGGACAGGCTCCTACGAGCAGTACTTC.

The CDR3 region is CASGGGGTNEKLFF. CDR3 DNA: TGTGCCAGCGGGGGGGGAGGAACTAATGAAAAACTGTTTTTT. The chain employs TRBV27 and TRBJ1-4; tentatively, D is TRBD1 (5 bases). The length of the CDR3 is 14 residues. CDR1 and CDR2 from the germline V gene are MNHEY and SMNVEV (reference sequence). V was clipped by 8 bases and J by 1 base, with 11 bases between them. The whole variable domain, remainder taken from reference TRBV27 and TRBJ1-4, is EAQVTQNPRYLITVTGKKLTVTCSQNMNHEYMSWYRQDPGLGLRQIYYSMNVEVTDKGDVPEGYKVSRKEKRNFPLILESPSPNQTSLYFCASGGGGTNEKLFFGSGTQLSVL.

This sequence joins TRBV25-1 and TRBJ2-6; TRBD1 matches 8 bases. The J segment lost 0 bases and the V segment lost 7 bases, leaving 8 bases of the junction unmatched. The CDR3 has 17 amino acids. Per the germline V gene, CDR1 is MGHDK and CDR2 is SYGVNS. DNA of the CDR3: TGTGCCAGCACAGACAGGGGCTTGATCTCTGGGGCCAACGTCCTGACTTTC. This sequence encodes CASTDRGLISGANVLTF.

J is TRBJ2-3 and V is TRBV28, with D unresolved. The germline V gene encodes CDR1 MDHEN and CDR2 SYDVKM. V was shortened by 4 bases and J by 0 bases, with 8 bases between the two germline ends. There are 14 residues in the CDR3. The CDR3 DNA is TGTGCCAGCAGTTGGCAGACTAGCACAGATACGCAGTATTTT. This sequence encodes CASSWQTSTDTQYF.

The chain joins TRBV7-9 to TRBJ1-6; no reliable D call. CDR3 length equals 13 residues. V lost 5 bases, J lost 7 bases, and 9 bases lay in between. Germline V gene sequence: CDR1 SEHNR, CDR2 FQNEAQ (reference sequence). The chain's CDR3 is CASSRGQNSPLHF. As DNA, the CDR3 is TGTGCCAGCAGCCGCGGGCAGAATTCACCCCTCCACTTT.